This TCR beta chain was identified in a study of shared clonotypes between healthy human individuals. CDR3 length: 14 amino acids. Assay used: immunoSEQ multiplex PCR; TCRdb lists only in-frame clones, some missing. The sample lists about 1.4 million clones; around 97% were seen once. The material sequenced was naive CD4+ T cells sorted from blood. Subset: CD45RA+ positively selected. The origin of this receptor is a man in his thirties or forties in good health. This rearrangement joins TRBV12-2 to TRBJ2-7; TRBD2 reflects the table's D call only, with no check against the DNA. TRBV12-2 is shown as a pseudogene. The chain's CDR3 is CASRLVSCAYEQYF. The CDR3 coding sequence is TGTGCAAGTCGCTTAGTTAGCTGCGCCTACGAGCAGTACTTC.